Only one count was recorded for the clone carrying this TCR beta chain. Its cognate antigen is unknown. The CDR3 covers 14 residues. V was pared by 3 bases and J by 5 bases, with 13 bases between. Germline values: CDR1 LNHDA, CDR2 SQIVND (reference sequence). These data are taken from a study of cytotoxic CD8 clonotypes in ibrutinib-treated CLL. Study overall: Results showed 25 or so partial and 2 complete responses; following median roughly 68 months, around 14 remained remitted, around twelve advanced. Study results and caveats: Clonality grew at ibrutinib response; at progression, it decreased back toward baseline.

Sequencing was performed with immunoSEQ multiplex PCR; in TCRdb, only in-frame clones are kept and a portion is missing. The data hold hundreds of thousands of clones, with 70% observed a single time. Sequenced material: PBMCs, taken after 24 months of ibrutinib treatment. The chain uses TRBV19 and TRBJ1-1; TRBD1 might be the D (6 bases). The TCR sequence derives from a human donor with chronic lymphocytic leukemia. The CDR3 is CASSISLGGTEAFF. CDR3 in DNA: TGTGCCAGTAGTATCTCTTTAGGGGGGACTGAAGCTTTCTTT.